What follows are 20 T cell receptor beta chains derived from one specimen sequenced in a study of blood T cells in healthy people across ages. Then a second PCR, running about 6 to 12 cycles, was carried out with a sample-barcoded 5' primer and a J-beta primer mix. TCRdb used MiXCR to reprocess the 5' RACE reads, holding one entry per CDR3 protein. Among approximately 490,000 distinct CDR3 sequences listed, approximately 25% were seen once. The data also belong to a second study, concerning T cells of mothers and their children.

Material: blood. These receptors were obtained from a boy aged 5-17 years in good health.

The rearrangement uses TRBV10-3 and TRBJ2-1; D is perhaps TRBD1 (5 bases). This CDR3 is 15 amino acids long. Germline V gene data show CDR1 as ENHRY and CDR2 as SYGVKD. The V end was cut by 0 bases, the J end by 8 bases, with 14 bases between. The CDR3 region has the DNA TGTGCCATCAGTGAGTCTGGGGCAAGGTCCCATGAGCAGTTCTTC. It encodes CAISESGARSHEQFF.

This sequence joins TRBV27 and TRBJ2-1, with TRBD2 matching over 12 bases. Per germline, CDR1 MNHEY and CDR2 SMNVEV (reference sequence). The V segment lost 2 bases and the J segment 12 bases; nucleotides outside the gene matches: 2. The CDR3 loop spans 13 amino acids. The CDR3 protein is CASSLTSGGSQFF. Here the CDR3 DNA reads TGTGCCAGCAGTTTAACTAGCGGGGGGTCGCAGTTCTTC.

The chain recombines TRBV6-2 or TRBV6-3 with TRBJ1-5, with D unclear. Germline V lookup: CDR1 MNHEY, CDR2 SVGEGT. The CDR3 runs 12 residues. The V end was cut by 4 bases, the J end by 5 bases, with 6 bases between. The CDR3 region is CASSFGDQPQHF. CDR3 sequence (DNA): TGTGCCAGCAGTTTCGGAGATCAGCCCCAGCATTTT.

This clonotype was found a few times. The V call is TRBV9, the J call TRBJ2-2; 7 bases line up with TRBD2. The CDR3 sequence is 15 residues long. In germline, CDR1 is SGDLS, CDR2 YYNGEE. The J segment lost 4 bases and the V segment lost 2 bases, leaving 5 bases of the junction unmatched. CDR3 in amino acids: CASSVAPGGTGELFF. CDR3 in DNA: TGTGCCAGCAGCGTTGCCCCGGGGGGCACCGGGGAGCTGTTTTTT. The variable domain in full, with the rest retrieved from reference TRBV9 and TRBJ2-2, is DSGVTQTPKHLITATGQRVTLRCSPRSGDLSVYWYQQSLDQGLQFLIQYYNGEERAKGNILERFSAQQFPDLHSELNLSSLELGDSALYFCASSVAPGGTGELFFGEGSRLTVL.

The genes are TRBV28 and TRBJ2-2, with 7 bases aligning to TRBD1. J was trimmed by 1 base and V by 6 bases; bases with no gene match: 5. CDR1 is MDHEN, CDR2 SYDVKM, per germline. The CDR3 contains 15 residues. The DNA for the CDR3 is TGTGCCAGCAGATCTAGGGACAGGAACACCGGGGAGCTGTTTTTT. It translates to CASRSRDRNTGELFF.

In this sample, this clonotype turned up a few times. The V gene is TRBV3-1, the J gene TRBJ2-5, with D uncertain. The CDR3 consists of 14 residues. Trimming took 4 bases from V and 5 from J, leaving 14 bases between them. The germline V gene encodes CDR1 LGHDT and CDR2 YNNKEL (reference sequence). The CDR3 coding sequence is TGTGCCAGCAGCCCCAAAGGTTTTCAGGAGACCCAGTACTTC. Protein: CASSPKGFQETQYF.

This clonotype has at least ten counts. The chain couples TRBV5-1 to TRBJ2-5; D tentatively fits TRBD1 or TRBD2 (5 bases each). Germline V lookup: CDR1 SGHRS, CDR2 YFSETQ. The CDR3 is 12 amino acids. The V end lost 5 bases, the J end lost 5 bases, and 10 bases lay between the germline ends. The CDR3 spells CASSLGTETQYF. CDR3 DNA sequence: TGCGCCAGCAGTTTAGGGACGGAGACCCAGTACTTC.

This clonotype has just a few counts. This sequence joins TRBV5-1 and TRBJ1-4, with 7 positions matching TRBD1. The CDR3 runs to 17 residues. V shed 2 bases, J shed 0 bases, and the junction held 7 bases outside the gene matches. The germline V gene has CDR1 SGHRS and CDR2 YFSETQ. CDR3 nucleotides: TGCGCCAGCAGCTTACGCAGGGGGGATGCAACTAATGAAAAACTGTTTTTT. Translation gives CASSLRRGDATNEKLFF. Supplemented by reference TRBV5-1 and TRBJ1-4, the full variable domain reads KAGVTQTPRYLIKTRGQQVTLSCSPISGHRSVSWYQQTPGQGLQFLFEYFSETQRNKGNFPGRFSGRQFSNSRSEMNVSTLELGDSALYLCASSLRRGDATNEKLFFGSGTQLSVL.

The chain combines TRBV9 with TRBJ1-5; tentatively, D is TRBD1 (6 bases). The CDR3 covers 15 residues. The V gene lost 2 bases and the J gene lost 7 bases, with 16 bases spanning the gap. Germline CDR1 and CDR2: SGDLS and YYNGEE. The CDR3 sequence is CASSVGGLRSQPQHF. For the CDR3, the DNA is TGTGCCAGCAGCGTCGGGGGCCTACGGTCCCAGCCCCAGCATTTT.

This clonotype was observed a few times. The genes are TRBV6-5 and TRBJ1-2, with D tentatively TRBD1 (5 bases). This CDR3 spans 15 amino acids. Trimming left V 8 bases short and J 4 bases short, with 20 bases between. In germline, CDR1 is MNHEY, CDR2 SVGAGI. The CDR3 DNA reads TGTGCCAGCTCTTCAGTGGGGGTGACGTTCTATGGCTACACCTTC. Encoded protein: CASSSVGVTFYGYTF.

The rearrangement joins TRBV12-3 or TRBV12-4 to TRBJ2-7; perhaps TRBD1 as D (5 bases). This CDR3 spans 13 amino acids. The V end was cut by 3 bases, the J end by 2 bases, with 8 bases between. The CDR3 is CASSLDITYEQYF. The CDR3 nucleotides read TGTGCCAGCAGTTTGGACATCACCTACGAGCAGTACTTC.

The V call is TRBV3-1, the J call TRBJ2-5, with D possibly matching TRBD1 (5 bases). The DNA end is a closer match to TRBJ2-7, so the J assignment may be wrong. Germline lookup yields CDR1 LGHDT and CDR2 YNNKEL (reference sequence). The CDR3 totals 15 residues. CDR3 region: CASSQEEGDSYEQYF. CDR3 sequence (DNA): TGTGCCAGCAGCCAAGAGGAAGGGGACTCCTACGAGCAGTACTTC.

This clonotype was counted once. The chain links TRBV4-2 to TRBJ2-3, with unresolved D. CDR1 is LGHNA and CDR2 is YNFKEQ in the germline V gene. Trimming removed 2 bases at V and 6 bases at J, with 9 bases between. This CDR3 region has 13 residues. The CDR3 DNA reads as TGTGCCAGCAGCCAATCAAAGCTGGATACGCAGTATTTT. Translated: CASSQSKLDTQYF.

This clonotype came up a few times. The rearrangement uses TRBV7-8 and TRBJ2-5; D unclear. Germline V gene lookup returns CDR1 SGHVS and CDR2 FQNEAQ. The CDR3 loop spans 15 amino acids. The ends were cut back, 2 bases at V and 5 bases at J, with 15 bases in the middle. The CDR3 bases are TGTGCCAGCAGCTTAATAGCCCCGCCCCGGGAGACCCAGTACTTC. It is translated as CASSLIAPPRETQYF.

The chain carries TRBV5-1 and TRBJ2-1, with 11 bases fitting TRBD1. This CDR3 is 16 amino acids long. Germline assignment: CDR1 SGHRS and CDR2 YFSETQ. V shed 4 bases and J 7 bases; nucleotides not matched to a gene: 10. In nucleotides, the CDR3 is TGCGCCAGCAGCCCCTTCTCGGGACAGGGGGGAAATGAGCAGTTCTTC. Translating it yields CASSPFSGQGGNEQFF.

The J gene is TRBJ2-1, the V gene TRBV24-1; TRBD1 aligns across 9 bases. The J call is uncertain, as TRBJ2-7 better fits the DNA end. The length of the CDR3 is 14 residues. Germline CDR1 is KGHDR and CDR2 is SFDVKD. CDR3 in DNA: TGTGCCACCTCACCAGCGGGACAGGGAAGAGAGCAGTACTTC. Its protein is CATSPAGQGREQYF.

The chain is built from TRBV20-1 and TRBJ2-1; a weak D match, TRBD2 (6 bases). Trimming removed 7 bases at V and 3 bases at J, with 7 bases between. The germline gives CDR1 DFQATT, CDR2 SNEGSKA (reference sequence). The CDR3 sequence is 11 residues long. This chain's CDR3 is CSGRDYNEQFF. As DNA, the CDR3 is TGCAGTGGGAGGGACTACAATGAGCAGTTCTTC.

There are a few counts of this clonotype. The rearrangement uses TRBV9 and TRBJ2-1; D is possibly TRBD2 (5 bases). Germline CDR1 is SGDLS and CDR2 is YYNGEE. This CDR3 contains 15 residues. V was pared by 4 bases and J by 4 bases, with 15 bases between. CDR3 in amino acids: CASSSGRGLYNEQFF. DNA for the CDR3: TGTGCCAGCAGCTCAGGACGGGGATTATACAATGAGCAGTTCTTC.

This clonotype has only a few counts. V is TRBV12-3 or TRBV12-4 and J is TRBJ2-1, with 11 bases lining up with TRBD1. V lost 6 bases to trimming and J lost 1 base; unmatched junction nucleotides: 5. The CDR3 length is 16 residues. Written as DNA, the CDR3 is TGTGCCAGCAGCCCCGGGACAGGGGGTTCCTACAATGAGCAGTTCTTC. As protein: CASSPGTGGSYNEQFF.

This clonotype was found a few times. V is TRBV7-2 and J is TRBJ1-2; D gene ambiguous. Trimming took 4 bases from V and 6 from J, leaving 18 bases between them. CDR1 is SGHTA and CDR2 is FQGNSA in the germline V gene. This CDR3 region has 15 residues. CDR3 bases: TGTGCCAGCAGCTATACACCGCCAGGCCTAAATGGCTACACCTTC. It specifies CASSYTPPGLNGYTF.